This TCR beta chain stems from a study of shared clonotypes between healthy human individuals. Generated by immunoSEQ multiplex PCR, the TCRdb table keeps only in-frame clones and is missing some. The sample has hundreds of thousands of clones; 95% to 98% are singletons. Naive CD8 cells lacked CD45RO and underwent positive selection for CCR7, leaving out terminally differentiated effector memory CD45RA+ cells. Adult donors, all healthy and HIV-negative, had no recent acute infections or vaccinations. In its sample, this clone was seen once. No antigen is known for it. V was shortened by 6 bases and J by 5 bases, with 14 bases between the two germline ends. This CDR3 has 14 residues. Looked up from germline, CDR1 is SGHVS and CDR2 is FNYEAQ. General study results and limits: Generally, naive subsets (rather than memory subsets) showed larger estimated richness. The study drew on few donors, limiting represented genetic and exposure-history diversity.

This clonotype was sampled from a young man in good health. Sample: naive CD8+ T cells sorted from blood. The chain has TRBV7-6 and TRBJ1-5; possibly TRBD1 for D (6 bases). CDR3 in DNA: TGTGCCAGCAGTGGGGGGGGGCTTTATCAGCCCCAGCATTTT. Its protein is CASSGGGLYQPQHF.